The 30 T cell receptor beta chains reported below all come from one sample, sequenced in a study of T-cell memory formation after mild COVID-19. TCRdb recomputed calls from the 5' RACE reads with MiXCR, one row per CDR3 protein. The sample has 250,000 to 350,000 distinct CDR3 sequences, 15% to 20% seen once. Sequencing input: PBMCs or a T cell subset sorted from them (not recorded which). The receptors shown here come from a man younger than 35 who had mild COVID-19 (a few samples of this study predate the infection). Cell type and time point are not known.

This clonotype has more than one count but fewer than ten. In DNA form, the CDR3 reads TGCAGTGCTAGAGTGGCGGGGAGCTTTCAAGAGACCCAGTACTTC. This translates into CSARVAGSFQETQYF. V and J are TRBV20-1 and TRBJ2-5; perhaps TRBD2 as D (6 bases). This CDR3 is built from 15 residues. With 1 base removed from V and 2 bases from J, the gap between germline ends came to 14 bases. Germline loops: CDR1 DFQATT, CDR2 SNEGSKA (reference sequence).

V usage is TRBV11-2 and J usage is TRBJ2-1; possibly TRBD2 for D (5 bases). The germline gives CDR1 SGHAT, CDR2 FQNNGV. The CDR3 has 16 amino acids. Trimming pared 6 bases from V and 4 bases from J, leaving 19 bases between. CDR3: CASRSLPRTRYNEQFF. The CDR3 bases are TGTGCCAGCAGATCACTCCCTCGAACTAGGTACAATGAGCAGTTCTTC.

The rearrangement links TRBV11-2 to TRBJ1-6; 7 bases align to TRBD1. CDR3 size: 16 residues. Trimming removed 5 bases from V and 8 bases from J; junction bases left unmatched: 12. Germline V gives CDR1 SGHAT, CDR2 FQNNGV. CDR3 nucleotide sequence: TGTGCCAGCAGCCCCCGGGACAGCGCGAACTATTCACCCCTCCACTTT. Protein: CASSPRDSANYSPLHF.

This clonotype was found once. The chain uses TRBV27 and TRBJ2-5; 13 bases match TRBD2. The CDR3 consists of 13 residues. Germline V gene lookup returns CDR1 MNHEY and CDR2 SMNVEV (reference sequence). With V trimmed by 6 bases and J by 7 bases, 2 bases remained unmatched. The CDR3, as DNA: TGTGCCAGCAGGCGGACTAGCGGGGGGACCCAGTACTTC. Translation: CASRRTSGGTQYF.

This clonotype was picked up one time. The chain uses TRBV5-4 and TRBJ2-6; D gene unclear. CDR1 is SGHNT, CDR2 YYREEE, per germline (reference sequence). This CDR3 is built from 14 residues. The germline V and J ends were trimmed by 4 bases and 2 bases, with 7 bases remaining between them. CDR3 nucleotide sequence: TGTGCCAGCAGCCCGTATCCTGGGGCCAACGTCCTGACTTTC. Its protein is CASSPYPGANVLTF.

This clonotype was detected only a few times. The CDR3 DNA is TGTGCCAGCAGCTTGCAGGGCCGAATGCGCTATGGCTACACCTTC. Protein product: CASSLQGRMRYGYTF. The chain uses TRBV5-4 and TRBJ1-2; D might be TRBD1 (5 bases). Per germline, CDR1 SGHNT and CDR2 YYREEE (reference sequence). The germline V and J ends were trimmed by 1 base and 4 bases, with 14 bases remaining between them. The CDR3 length is 15 residues. The variable domain in full, with the rest retrieved from reference TRBV5-4 and TRBJ1-2, is ETGVTQSPTHLIKTRGQQVTLRCSSQSGHNTVSWYQQALGQGPQFIFQYYREEENGRGNFPPRFSGLQFPNYSSELNVNALELDDSALYLCASSLQGRMRYGYTFGSGTRLTVV.

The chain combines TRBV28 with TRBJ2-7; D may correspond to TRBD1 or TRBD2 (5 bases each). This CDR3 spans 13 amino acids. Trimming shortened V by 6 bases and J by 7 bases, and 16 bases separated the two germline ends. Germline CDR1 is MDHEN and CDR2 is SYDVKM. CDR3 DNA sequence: TGTGCCAGCAGGAGCAGGGACCGGCGGGAGCAGTACGTC. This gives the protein CASRSRDRREQYV.

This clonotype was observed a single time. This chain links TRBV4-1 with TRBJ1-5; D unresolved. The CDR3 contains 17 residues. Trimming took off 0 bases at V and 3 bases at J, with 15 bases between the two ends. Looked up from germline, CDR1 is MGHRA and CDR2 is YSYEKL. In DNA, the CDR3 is TGCGCCAGCAGCCAAGATGGTAATGCTAGGAACAATCAGCCCCAGCATTTT. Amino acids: CASSQDGNARNNQPQHF.

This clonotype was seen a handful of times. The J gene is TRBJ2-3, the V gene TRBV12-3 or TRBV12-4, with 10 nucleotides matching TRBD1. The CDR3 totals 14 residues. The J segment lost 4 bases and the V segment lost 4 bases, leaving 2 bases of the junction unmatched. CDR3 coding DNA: TGTGCCAGCAGTTCGGACAGGGGGGCAGATACGCAGTATTTT. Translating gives CASSSDRGADTQYF.

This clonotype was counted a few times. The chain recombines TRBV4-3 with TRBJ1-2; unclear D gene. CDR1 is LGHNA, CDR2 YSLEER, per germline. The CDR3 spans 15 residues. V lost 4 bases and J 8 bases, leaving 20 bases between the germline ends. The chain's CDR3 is CASSPRGGPLRGYTF. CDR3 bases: TGCGCCAGCAGCCCGAGAGGAGGGCCCCTCCGGGGCTACACCTTC.

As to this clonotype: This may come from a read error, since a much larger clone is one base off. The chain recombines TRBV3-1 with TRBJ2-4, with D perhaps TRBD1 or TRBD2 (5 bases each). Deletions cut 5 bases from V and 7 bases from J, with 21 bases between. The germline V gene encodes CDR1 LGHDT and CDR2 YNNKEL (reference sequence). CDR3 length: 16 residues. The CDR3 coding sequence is TGTGCCAGCAGCGGTCGGGACCGCGAGGGATGGAACATTCAGTACTTC. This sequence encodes CASSGRDREGWNIQYF.

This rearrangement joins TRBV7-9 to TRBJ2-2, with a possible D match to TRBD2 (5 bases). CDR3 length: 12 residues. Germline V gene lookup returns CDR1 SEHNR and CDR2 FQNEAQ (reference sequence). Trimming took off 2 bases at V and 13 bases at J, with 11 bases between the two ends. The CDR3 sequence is CASSLNRGVLFF. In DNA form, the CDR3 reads TGTGCCAGCAGCTTAAACCGGGGTGTGCTGTTTTTT.

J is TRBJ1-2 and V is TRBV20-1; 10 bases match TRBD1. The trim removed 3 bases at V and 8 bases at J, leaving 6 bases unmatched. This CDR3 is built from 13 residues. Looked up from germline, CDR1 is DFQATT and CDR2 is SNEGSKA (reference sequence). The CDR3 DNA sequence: TGCAGTGCTAGGGGACAGGGGAATCGCGGCTACACCTTC. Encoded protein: CSARGQGNRGYTF.

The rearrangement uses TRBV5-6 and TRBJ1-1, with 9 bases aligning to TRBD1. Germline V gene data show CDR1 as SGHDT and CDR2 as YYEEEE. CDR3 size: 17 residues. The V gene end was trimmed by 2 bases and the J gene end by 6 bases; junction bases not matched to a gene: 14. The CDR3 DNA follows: TGTGCCAGCAGCTTATCCGGGACAGGGAGTTATCGGGCTGAAGCTTTCTTT. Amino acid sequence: CASSLSGTGSYRAEAFF.

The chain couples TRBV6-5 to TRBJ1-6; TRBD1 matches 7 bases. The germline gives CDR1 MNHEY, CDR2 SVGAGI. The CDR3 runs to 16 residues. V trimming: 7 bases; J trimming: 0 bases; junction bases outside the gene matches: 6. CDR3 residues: CASTTGISSYNSPLHF. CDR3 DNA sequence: TGTGCCAGCACGACAGGGATAAGCTCCTATAATTCACCCCTCCACTTT.

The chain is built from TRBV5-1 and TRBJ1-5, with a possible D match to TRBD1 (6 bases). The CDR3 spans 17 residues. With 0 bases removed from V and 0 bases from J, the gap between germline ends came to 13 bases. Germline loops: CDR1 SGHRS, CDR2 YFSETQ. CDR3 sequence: CASSLAYGGHSNQPQHF. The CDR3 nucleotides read TGCGCCAGCAGCTTGGCCTATGGGGGGCATAGCAATCAGCCCCAGCATTTT.

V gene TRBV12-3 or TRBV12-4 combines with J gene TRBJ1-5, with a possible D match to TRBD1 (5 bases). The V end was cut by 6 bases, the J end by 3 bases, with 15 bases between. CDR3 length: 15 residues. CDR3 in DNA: TGTGCCAGCAGCCTCCCGGAGGGGTTCAATCAGCCCCAGCATTTT. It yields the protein CASSLPEGFNQPQHF.

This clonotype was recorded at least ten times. The CDR3 region has the DNA TGCGCCAGCAGCCCGGGACAGCAGAACACTGAAGCTTTCTTT. This gives the protein CASSPGQQNTEAFF. This rearrangement joins TRBV5-1 to TRBJ1-1; 7 bases match TRBD1. V was clipped by 4 bases and J by 1 base; unmatched bases: 4. The CDR3 has 14 amino acids. CDR1 and CDR2 from the germline V gene are SGHRS and YFSETQ. The whole variable domain, remainder taken from reference TRBV5-1 and TRBJ1-1, is KAGVTQTPRYLIKTRGQQVTLSCSPISGHRSVSWYQQTPGQGLQFLFEYFSETQRNKGNFPGRFSGRQFSNSRSEMNVSTLELGDSALYLCASSPGQQNTEAFFGQGTRLTVV.

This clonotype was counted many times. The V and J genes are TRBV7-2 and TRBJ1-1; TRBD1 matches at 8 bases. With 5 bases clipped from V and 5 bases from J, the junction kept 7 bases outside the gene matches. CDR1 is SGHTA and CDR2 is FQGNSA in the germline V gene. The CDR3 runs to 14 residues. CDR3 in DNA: TGTGCCAGCAGCCCTCAGGGGGCGCGGACTGAAGCTTTCTTT. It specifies CASSPQGARTEAFF. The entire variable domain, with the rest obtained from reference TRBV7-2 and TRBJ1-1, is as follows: GAGVSQSPSNKVTEKGKDVELRCDPISGHTALYWYRQSLGQGLEFLIYFQGNSAPDKSGLPSDRFSAERTGGSVSTLTIQRTQQEDSAVYLCASSPQGARTEAFFGQGTRLTVV.

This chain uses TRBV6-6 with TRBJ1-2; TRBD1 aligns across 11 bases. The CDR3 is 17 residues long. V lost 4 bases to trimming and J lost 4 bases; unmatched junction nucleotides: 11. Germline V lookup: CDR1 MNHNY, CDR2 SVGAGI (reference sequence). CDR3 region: CASSSTGTGGLSYGYTF. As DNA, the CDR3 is TGTGCCAGCAGTTCCACCGGGACAGGGGGTCTATCCTATGGCTACACCTTC.

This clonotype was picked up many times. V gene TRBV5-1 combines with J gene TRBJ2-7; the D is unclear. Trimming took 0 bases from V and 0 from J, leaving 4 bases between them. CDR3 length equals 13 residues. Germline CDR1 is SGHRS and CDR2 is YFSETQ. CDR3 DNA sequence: TGCGCCAGCAGCTTGGGACACTCCTACGAGCAGTACTTC. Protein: CASSLGHSYEQYF.

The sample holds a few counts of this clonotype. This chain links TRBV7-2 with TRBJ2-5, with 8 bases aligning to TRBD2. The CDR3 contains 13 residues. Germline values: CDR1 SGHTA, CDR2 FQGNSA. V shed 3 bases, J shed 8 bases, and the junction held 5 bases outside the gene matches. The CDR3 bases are TGTGCCAGCAGCTTCCTCCGGGGGGGAACCCAGTACTTC. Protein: CASSFLRGGTQYF.

CDR3 sequence reads: CASSLDKGSPLHF. The CDR3 DNA is TGTGCCAGCAGCTTAGATAAGGGATCACCCCTCCACTTT. The genes are TRBV7-2 and TRBJ1-6, with D hard to call. The CDR3 totals 13 residues. Germline V gene sequence: CDR1 SGHTA, CDR2 FQGNSA. Trimming stripped 1 base from V and 10 bases from J, with 8 bases between.

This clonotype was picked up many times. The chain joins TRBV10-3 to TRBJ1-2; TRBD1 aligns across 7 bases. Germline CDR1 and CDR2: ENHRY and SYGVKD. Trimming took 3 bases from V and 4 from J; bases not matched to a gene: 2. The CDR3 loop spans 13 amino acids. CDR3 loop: CAISEGGSYGYTF. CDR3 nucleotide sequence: TGTGCCATCAGTGAAGGGGGCAGCTATGGCTACACCTTC.

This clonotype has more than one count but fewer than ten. CDR3 nucleotide sequence: TGTGCCAGCAGCTTAAGACCAGGGGTTGGCAATTCACCCCTCCACTTT. Amino acids: CASSLRPGVGNSPLHF. The J gene is TRBJ1-6, the V gene TRBV7-2; D is possibly TRBD1 (6 bases). There are 16 residues in the CDR3. V was cut by 2 bases and J by 7 bases, with 15 bases left in between. Germline CDR1 is SGHTA and CDR2 is FQGNSA. The complete variable domain, with remaining parts taken from reference TRBV7-2 and TRBJ1-6, reads GAGVSQSPSNKVTEKGKDVELRCDPISGHTALYWYRQSLGQGLEFLIYFQGNSAPDKSGLPSDRFSAERTGGSVSTLTIQRTQQEDSAVYLCASSLRPGVGNSPLHFGNGTRLTVT.

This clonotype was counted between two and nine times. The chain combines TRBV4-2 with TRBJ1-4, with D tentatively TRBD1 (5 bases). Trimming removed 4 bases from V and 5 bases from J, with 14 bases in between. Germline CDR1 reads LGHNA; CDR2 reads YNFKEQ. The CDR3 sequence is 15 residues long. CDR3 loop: CASSRDRERNEKLFF. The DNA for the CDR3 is TGTGCCAGCAGCCGGGACCGGGAACGCAATGAAAAACTGTTTTTT.

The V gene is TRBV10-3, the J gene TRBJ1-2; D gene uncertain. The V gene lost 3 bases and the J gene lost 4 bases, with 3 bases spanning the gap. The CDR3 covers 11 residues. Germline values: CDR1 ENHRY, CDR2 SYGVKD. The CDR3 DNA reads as TGTGCCATCAGTGATCTCTATGGCTACACCTTC. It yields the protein CAISDLYGYTF.

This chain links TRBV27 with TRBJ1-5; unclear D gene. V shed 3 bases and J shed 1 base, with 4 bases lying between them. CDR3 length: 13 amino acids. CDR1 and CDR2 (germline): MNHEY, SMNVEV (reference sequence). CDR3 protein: CASSFKSNQPQHF. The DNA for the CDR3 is TGTGCCAGCAGTTTCAAGAGCAATCAGCCCCAGCATTTT.

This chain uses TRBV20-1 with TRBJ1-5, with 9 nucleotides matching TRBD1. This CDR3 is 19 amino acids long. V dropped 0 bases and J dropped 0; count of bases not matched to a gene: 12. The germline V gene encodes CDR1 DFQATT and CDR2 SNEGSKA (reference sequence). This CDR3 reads CSARDPTGTGTYSNQPQHF. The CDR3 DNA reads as TGCAGTGCTAGAGATCCAACCGGGACAGGGACTTATAGCAATCAGCCCCAGCATTTT.

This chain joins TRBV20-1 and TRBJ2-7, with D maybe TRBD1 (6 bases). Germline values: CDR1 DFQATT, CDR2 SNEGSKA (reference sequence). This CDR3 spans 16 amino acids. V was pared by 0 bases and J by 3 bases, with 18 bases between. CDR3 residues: CSARDHRAATNYEQYF. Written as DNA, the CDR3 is TGCAGTGCTAGAGATCACAGGGCCGCGACTAACTACGAGCAGTACTTC.